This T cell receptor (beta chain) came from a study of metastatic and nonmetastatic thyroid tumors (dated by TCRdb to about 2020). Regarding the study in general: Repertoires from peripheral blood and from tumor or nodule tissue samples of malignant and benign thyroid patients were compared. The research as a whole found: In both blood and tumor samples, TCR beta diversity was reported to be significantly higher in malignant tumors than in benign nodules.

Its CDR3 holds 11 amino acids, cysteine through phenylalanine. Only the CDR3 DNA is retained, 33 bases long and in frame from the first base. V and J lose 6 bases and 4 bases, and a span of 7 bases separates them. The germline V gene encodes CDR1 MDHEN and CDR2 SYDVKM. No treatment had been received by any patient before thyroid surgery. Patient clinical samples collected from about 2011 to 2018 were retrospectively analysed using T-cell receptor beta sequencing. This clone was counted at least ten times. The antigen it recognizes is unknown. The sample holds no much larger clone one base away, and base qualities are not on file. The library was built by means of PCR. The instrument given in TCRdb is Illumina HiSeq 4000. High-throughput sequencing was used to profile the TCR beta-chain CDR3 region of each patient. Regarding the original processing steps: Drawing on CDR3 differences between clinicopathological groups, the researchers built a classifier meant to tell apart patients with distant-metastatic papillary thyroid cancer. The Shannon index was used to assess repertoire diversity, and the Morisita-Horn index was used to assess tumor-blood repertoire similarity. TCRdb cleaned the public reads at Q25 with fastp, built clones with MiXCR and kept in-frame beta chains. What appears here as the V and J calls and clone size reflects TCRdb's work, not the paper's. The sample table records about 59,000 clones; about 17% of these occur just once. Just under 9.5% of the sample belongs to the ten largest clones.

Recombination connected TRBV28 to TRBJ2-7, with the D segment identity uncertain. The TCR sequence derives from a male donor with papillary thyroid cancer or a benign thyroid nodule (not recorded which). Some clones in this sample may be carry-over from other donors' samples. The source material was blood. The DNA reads TGTGCCAGCAGGGGCATGTACGAGCAGTACTTC. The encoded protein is CASRGMYEQYF. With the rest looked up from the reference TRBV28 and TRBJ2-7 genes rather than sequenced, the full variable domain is DVKVTQSSRYLVKRTGEKVFLECVQDMDHENMFWYRQDPGLGLRLIYFSYDVKMKEKGDIPEGYSVSREKKERFSLILESASTNQTSMYLCASRGMYEQYFGPGTRLTVT.